This T cell receptor (beta chain) appears in the sequencing data of a study of shared clonotypes between healthy human individuals. Study details: The study used three CD4 naive, three CD4 memory, two CD8 naive and one CD8 memory plate per donor.

Some clones are missing from TCRdb's copy, which holds only in-frame ones; the method was immunoSEQ multiplex PCR. This table has 2 million to 2.5 million clones, 85% to 95% appearing once. Germline values: CDR1 SSHAT, CDR2 FNYEAQ (reference sequence). CDR3 size: 14 residues. The table lists this clone with a few counts. Antigen: not known. Its ends do not fully match the called genes, so a read error is possible. Whole-study findings and limits: Between a few donors, naive CD4 clonotypes were shared at a level of about 5%. Owing to a small donor count, the genetic and exposure-history diversity represented was limited. Naive subsets, compared against memory subsets, generally had larger estimated richness values.

The clonotype comes from a man younger than 30 in good health. The rearrangement links TRBV7-7 to TRBJ2-5; D may correspond to TRBD1 or TRBD2 (6 bases each). Sequencing was performed on naive CD4+ T cells sorted from blood. Subset in this sample: CD45RA+ positively selected. Written as DNA, the CDR3 is TGTGCTAGCAGCACGGGGGCGGTCGCAGAGACCCAGTACTTC. This sequence encodes CASSTGAVAETQYF.